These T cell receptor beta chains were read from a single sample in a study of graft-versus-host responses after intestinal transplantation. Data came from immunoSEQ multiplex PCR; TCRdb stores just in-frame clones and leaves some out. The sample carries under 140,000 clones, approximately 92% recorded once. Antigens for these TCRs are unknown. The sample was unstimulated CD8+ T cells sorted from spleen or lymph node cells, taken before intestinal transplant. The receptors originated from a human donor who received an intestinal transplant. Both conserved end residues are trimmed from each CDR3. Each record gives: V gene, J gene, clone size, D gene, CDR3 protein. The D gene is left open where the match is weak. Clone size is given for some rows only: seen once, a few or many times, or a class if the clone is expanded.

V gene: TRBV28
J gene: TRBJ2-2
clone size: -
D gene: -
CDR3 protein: ASSLWGESTGELF

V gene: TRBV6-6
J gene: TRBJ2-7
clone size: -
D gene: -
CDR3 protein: ASSYSMVTEQY

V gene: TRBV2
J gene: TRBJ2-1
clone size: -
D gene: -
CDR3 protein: ASSQRSYNEQF

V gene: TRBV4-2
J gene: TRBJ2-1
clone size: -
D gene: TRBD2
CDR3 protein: ASSQAEGRAGGQHGEQF

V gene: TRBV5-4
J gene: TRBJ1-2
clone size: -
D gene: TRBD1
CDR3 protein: ASSRTGEDAYGYT

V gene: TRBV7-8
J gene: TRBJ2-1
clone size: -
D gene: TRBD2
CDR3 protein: ASSPMTSGSTEQF

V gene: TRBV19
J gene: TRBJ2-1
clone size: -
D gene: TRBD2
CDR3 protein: ASALLAGDEQF

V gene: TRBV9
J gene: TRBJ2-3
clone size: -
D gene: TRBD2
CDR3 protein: ASSEGTMSTDTQY

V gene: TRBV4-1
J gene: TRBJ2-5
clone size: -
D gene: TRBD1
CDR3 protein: ASSQEPTGGGETQY

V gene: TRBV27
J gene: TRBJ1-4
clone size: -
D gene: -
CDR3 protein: ASSPVFRGNEKLF

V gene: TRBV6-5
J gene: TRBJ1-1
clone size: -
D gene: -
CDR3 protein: ASIQGTEAF

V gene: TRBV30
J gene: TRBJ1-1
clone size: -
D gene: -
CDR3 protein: AWRALEGTFSTEAF

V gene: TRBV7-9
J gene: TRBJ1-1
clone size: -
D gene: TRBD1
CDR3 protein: ASSPNRGLSTEAF

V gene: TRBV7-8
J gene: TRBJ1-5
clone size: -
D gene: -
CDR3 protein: ASSLGDGNQPQH

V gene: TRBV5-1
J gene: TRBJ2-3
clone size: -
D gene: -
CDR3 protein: ASSLGGVPGLPSTDTQY

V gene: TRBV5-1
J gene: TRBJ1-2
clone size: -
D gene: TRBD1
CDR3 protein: ASSLDRGANYGYT

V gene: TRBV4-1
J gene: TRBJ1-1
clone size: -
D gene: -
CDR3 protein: ASSTMRDTEAF

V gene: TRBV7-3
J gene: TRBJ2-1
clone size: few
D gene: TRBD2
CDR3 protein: ASSLDGTSADEQF

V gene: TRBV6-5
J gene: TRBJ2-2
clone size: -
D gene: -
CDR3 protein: ASSYSQANTGELF

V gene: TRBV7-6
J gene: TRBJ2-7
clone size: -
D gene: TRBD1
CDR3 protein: ASSYTGTGDEQY

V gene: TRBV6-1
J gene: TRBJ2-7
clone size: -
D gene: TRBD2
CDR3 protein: ASRITLAETYEQY

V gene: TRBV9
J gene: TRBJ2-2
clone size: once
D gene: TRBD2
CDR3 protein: ASSVAVTGGTGELF

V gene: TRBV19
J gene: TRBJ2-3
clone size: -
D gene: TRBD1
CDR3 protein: ASSYGTGGADTQY

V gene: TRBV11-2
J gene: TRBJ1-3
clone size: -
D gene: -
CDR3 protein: ASRRTGSSGNTIY

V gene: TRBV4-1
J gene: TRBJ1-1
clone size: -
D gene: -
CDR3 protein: ASSLTQGNTEAF

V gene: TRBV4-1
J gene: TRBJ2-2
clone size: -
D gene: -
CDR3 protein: ASSQEKGIGELF

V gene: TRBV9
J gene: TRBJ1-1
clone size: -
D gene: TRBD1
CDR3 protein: ASSVATGGRTEAF

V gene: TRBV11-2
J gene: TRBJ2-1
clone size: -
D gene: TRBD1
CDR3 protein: ASSLDRQGAIYEQF

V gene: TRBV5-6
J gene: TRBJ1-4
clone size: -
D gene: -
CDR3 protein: ASSLEGIGRTNEKLF

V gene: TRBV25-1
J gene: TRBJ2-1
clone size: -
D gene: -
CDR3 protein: ASSGAGISTYNEQF

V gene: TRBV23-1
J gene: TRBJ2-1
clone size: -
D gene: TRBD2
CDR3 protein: ASSHNRQRETYNEQF

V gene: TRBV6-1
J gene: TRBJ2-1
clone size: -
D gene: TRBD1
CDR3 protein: ATEKGTAYNEQF

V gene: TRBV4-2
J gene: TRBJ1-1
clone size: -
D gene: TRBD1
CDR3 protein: ASRGQGGTEAF

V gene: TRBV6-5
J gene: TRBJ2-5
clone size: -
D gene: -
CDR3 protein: ASSRSTGRETQY

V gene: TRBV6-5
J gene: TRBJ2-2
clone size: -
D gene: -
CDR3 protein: ASSYSFPSRSGELF

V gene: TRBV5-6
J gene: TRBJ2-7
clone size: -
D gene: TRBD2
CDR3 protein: ASSLASGRFEQY